A selection of T cell receptor beta chains follows, all from one sample in a study of CD4 and CD8 cells across lung adenocarcinoma regions. TCRdb re-called the PCR reads through MiXCR, storing one row per CDR3 protein. The data show approximately 3,000 distinct CDR3 sequences, roughly 64% seen once. The specimen sequenced was CD4+ T cells from the margin of a lung tumor. These receptors all come from a female donor with lung adenocarcinoma. The CD4 and CD8 labels of this study may be unreliable. Each CDR3 is given with its conserved first and last residue. D genes are given only for firm matches. Not all rows give a size; the values are once, few, many and, for expanded clones, a class.

d_gene: .
v_gene: TRBV27
len: 14
j_gene: TRBJ1-1
abundance: .
CDR3nt: TGTGCCAGCAGTTTAAGGAAAAACCCGACTGAAGCTTTCTTT
CDR3aa: CASSLRKNPTEAFF

d_gene: .
v_gene: TRBV7-2
len: 14
j_gene: TRBJ2-7
abundance: few
CDR3nt: TGTGCCAGCAGCTTTACGACAGGCTCCTACGAGCAGTACTTC
CDR3aa: CASSFTTGSYEQYF

d_gene: TRBD2
v_gene: TRBV6-1
len: 16
j_gene: TRBJ2-2
abundance: once
CDR3nt: TGTGCCAGCAGTAGACTAGCGGGCTGGAACACCGGGGAGCTGTTTTTT
CDR3aa: CASSRLAGWNTGELFF

d_gene: .
v_gene: TRBV3-1
len: 13
j_gene: TRBJ2-2
abundance: .
CDR3nt: TGTGCCAGCAGCCAAGATGTAATGGGTGAGCTGTTTTTT
CDR3aa: CASSQDVMGELFF

d_gene: TRBD2
v_gene: TRBV7-3
len: 16
j_gene: TRBJ2-3
abundance: few
CDR3nt: TGTGCCAGCAGCACGGGACTAGCGGGAGTGGCAGATACGCAGTATTTT
CDR3aa: CASSTGLAGVADTQYF

d_gene: TRBD2
v_gene: TRBV6-1
len: 15
j_gene: TRBJ2-2
abundance: .
CDR3nt: TGTGCCAGCAAGGGACTAGCGGACCACACCGGGGAGCTGTTTTTT
CDR3aa: CASKGLADHTGELFF

d_gene: TRBD1
v_gene: TRBV6-1
len: 15
j_gene: TRBJ2-1
abundance: .
CDR3nt: TGTGCCAGCAGTGCCGGACAGGGGGTTTACAATGAGCAGTTCTTC
CDR3aa: CASSAGQGVYNEQFF

d_gene: TRBD1
v_gene: TRBV9
len: 19
j_gene: TRBJ1-2
abundance: once
CDR3nt: TGTGCCAGCAGCGTATACCCCACACCCGCAGGGGACAGGGAAGATGGCTACACCTTC
CDR3aa: CASSVYPTPAGDREDGYTF

d_gene: .
v_gene: TRBV6-1
len: 14
j_gene: TRBJ1-2
abundance: few
CDR3nt: TGTGCCAGCACCAAGGGACTGGCTGGCTATGGCTACACCTTC
CDR3aa: CASTKGLAGYGYTF

d_gene: .
v_gene: TRBV12-3/TRBV12-4
len: 14
j_gene: TRBJ2-5
abundance: .
CDR3nt: TGTGCCAGCAGTCTCCACAGGGATGAAGAGACCCAGTACTTC
CDR3aa: CASSLHRDEETQYF

d_gene: .
v_gene: TRBV7-9
len: 14
j_gene: TRBJ2-1
abundance: .
CDR3nt: TGTGCCAGTTCGCGGGGCAGCTCCTACAATGAGCAGTTCTTC
CDR3aa: CASSRGSSYNEQFF

d_gene: .
v_gene: TRBV10-3
len: 12
j_gene: TRBJ1-1
abundance: .
CDR3nt: TGTGCCATTGCAGAGACGAACACTGAAGCTTTCTTT
CDR3aa: CAIAETNTEAFF

d_gene: TRBD1
v_gene: TRBV6-2/TRBV6-3
len: 16
j_gene: TRBJ2-7
abundance: .
CDR3nt: TGTGCCAGCAGTTCGCCTCGGGACAGGGGCCTATACGAGCAGTACTTC
CDR3aa: CASSSPRDRGLYEQYF

d_gene: .
v_gene: TRBV25-1
len: 16
j_gene: TRBJ2-4
abundance: .
CDR3nt: .
CDR3aa: CASSAWGLGAKDTQYF

d_gene: TRBD2
v_gene: TRBV6-5
len: 18
j_gene: TRBJ2-7
abundance: .
CDR3nt: TGTGCCAGCAGTTCCCCCGGGACTAGCGGGAGTAAAAGGATCGAGCAGTACTTC
CDR3aa: CASSSPGTSGSKRIEQYF

d_gene: TRBD2
v_gene: TRBV6-5
len: 19
j_gene: TRBJ2-2
abundance: .
CDR3nt: TGTGCCAGCAGTTACCGTGCTGGGACTAGCGGGTCGAACACCGGGGAGCTGTTTTTT
CDR3aa: CASSYRAGTSGSNTGELFF

d_gene: TRBD2
v_gene: TRBV11-2
len: 11
j_gene: TRBJ2-7
abundance: .
CDR3nt: TGTGCCAGCAGCTTAGCGGGAGGGCCGGTCTTC
CDR3aa: CASSLAGGPVF

d_gene: .
v_gene: TRBV7-6
len: 14
j_gene: TRBJ2-5
abundance: .
CDR3nt: TGTGCCAGCAGCCCGAGGCTGATCGAAGAGACCCAGTACTTC
CDR3aa: CASSPRLIEETQYF

d_gene: .
v_gene: TRBV6-1
len: 16
j_gene: TRBJ2-4
abundance: .
CDR3nt: TGTGCCAGCAGTGATGCGTCTGTTTTAGCCAAAAACATTCAGTACTTC
CDR3aa: CASSDASVLAKNIQYF

d_gene: TRBD2
v_gene: TRBV12-3/TRBV12-4
len: 16
j_gene: TRBJ2-5
abundance: .
CDR3nt: TGTGCCAGCAGGAAAAGGACTAGCTGGCAGTACAATGAGCAGTACTTC
CDR3aa: CASRKRTSWQYNEQYF

d_gene: .
v_gene: TRBV6-1
len: 16
j_gene: TRBJ1-3
abundance: .
CDR3nt: TGTGCCAGCAGCGTTACCCCCGAAAGCTCTGGAAACACCATATATTTT
CDR3aa: CASSVTPESSGNTIYF

d_gene: .
v_gene: TRBV4-1
len: 13
j_gene: TRBJ2-3
abundance: .
CDR3nt: TGCGCCAGCAGCCAAGATGGAGGGACCTCAGTATTTTGG
CDR3aa: CASSQDGGTSVFW